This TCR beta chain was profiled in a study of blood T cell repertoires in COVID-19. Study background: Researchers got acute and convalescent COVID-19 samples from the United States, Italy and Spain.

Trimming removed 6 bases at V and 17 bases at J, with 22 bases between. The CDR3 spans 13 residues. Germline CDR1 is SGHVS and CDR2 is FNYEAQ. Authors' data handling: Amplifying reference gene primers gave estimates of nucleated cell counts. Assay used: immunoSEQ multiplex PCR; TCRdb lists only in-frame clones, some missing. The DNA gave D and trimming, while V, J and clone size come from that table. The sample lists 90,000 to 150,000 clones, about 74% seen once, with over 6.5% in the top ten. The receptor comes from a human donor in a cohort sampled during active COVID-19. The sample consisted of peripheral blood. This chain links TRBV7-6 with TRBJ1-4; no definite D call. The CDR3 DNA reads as TGTGCCAGCAGACCACCCTCAAAGCCCCCCCCATTTTTT. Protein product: CASRPPSKPPPFF.